These 8 T cell receptor beta chains came from one sample sequenced in a study of T-cell reconstitution after alpha-beta-depleted transplantation in children. Library preparation (for TCRbeta) was performed with unique molecular identifiers. Via MiXCR, TCRdb re-called the PCR reads, giving one row per CDR3 protein. The sample records fewer than 550,000 distinct CDR3 sequences, around 15% being singletons. The sample in question was PBMCs, mostly from graft donor cells, obtained 360 days after TCRalphabeta/CD19-depleted stem cell transplant. These receptors were obtained from a boy younger than two who had a stem cell transplant for Wiskott-Aldrich syndrome, so the T cells may come from the graft donor.

This chain links TRBV5-1 with TRBJ2-6, with TRBD1 identical over 12 bases. Looked up from germline, CDR1 is SGHRS and CDR2 is YFSETQ. The CDR3 is 19 amino acids. The V and J ends lost 4 bases and 2 bases, in that order; junction bases with no gene match: 10. The CDR3: CASSPEPGQGAPGANVLTF. In nucleotides, the CDR3 is TGCGCCAGCAGCCCTGAACCGGGACAGGGGGCTCCTGGGGCCAACGTCCTGACTTTC.

This clonotype was found a few times. The V call is TRBV24-1, the J call TRBJ2-7; 8 positions match TRBD2. V lost 3 bases and J lost 4; bases outside the gene matches: 10. The CDR3 sequence is 16 residues long. The germline CDR1 and CDR2 sequences are KGHDR and SFDVKD. The CDR3 nucleotides read TGTGCCACCAGTGATGCGGGAGGCAAAGGGTTATACGAGCAGTACTTC. Its protein product is CATSDAGGKGLYEQYF.

This clonotype was counted between two and nine times. The V call is TRBV4-1, the J call TRBJ2-3; no firm D call. This CDR3 comprises 16 residues. V was pared by 3 bases and J by 4 bases, with 17 bases between. The germline V gene encodes CDR1 MGHRA and CDR2 YSYEKL. The CDR3 DNA reads TGCGCCAGCAGCCATAAGATGAGAATCACCGCAGATACGCAGTATTTT. Amino acids: CASSHKMRITADTQYF.

This clonotype has more than one count but fewer than ten. J is TRBJ2-2 and V is TRBV5-1, with 7 nucleotides matching TRBD1. J lost 7 bases, V lost 7 bases, and 13 bases had no gene match. Germline V CDR1 and CDR2: SGHRS, YFSETQ. The CDR3 loop spans 15 amino acids. CDR3 DNA sequence: TGCGCCAGCGCGACAGGGATCAACTTAAGCGGGGAGCTGTTTTTT. Residues: CASATGINLSGELFF.

This chain connects TRBV3-1 to TRBJ2-7; D is uncertain. V lost 1 base and J lost 4, with 14 bases in between. This CDR3 region has 15 residues. Germline V CDR1 and CDR2: LGHDT, YNNKEL (reference sequence). As DNA, the CDR3 is TGTGCCAGCAGCCAAGCTTGGGCCACCTCTTACGAGCAGTACTTC. Residues: CASSQAWATSYEQYF.

The chain's CDR3 is CASRTKGAGGGNEQFF. For the CDR3, the DNA is TGTGCCAGCAGGACCAAGGGGGCGGGAGGAGGCAATGAGCAGTTCTTC. The rearrangement links TRBV6-1 to TRBJ2-1, with D possibly being TRBD2 (8 bases). Trimming left V 6 bases short and J 6 bases short, with 21 bases between. This CDR3 comprises 16 residues. In germline, CDR1 is MNHNS, CDR2 SASEGT.

In this sample, this clonotype turned up a few times. The chain employs TRBV20-1 and TRBJ2-3; D is tentatively TRBD1 or TRBD2 (5 bases each). Germline CDR1 is DFQATT and CDR2 is SNEGSKA (reference sequence). V lost 6 bases to trimming and J lost 2 bases, with 15 bases between them. This CDR3 region has 14 residues. CDR3 DNA: TGCAGTGCGTCCGGGACCTACTCCACAGATACGCAGTATTTT. It codes for CSASGTYSTDTQYF.

The chain has TRBV27 and TRBJ1-1; TRBD1 might be the D (6 bases). Germline values: CDR1 MNHEY, CDR2 SMNVEV (reference sequence). Trimming stripped 5 bases from V and 4 bases from J, with 29 bases between. The CDR3 has 19 amino acids. The CDR3 here is CASSLLTPQGPRWVTEAFF. CDR3 in DNA: TGTGCCAGCAGTCTCCTTACCCCCCAGGGGCCCCGGTGGGTCACTGAAGCTTTCTTT.